The 10 T cell receptor beta chains reported below all come from one sample, sequenced in a study of cytomegalovirus exposure and HLA in healthy donors. PCR amplification relied on 60 Vbeta primers (plus 13 Jbeta primers). Only in-frame clones appear in the TCRdb table, and some are missing; sequencing was by immunoSEQ multiplex PCR. The top ten clones hold over 1.3% of a sample with around 150,000 clones, approximately 76% of them seen once. Sequencing was carried out using PBMCs. The receptors derive from a man in his 60s in good health and CMV-seronegative.

The chain recombines TRBV7-8 with TRBJ2-5; possible D gene TRBD1, 6 bases. The CDR3 is 15 amino acids. Germline V gives CDR1 SGHVS, CDR2 FQNEAQ. Trimming stripped 5 bases from V and 4 bases from J, with 17 bases between. CDR3 bases: TGTGCCAGCAGCCCTCGACAGGAACCAGGAGAGACCCAGTACTTC. It specifies CASSPRQEPGETQYF. The complete variable domain, with remaining parts taken from reference TRBV7-8 and TRBJ2-5, reads GAGVSQSPRYKVAKRGQDVALRCDPISGHVSLFWYQQALGQGPEFLTYFQNEAQLDKSGLPSDRFFAERPEGSVSTLKIQRTQQEDSAVYLCASSPRQEPGETQYFGPGTRLLVL.

The V call is TRBV27, the J call TRBJ2-6; TRBD1 matches 8 bases. The CDR3 totals 18 residues. CDR1 is MNHEY, CDR2 SMNVEV, per germline (reference sequence). The V gene end was trimmed by 3 bases and the J gene end by 2 bases; junction bases not matched to a gene: 9. Written as DNA, the CDR3 is TGTGCCAGCAGTTTGGGCGGGACAGGTTTGACTGGGGCCAACGTCCTGACTTTC. Translated: CASSLGGTGLTGANVLTF.

The chain links TRBV2 to TRBJ2-1; 10 nucleotides align to TRBD2. Germline CDR1 SNHLY, CDR2 FYNNEI. The CDR3 contains 15 residues. The ends lost 6 bases at V and 4 bases at J; junction bases unmatched: 6. The CDR3 spells CASRAGLAIYNEQFF. CDR3 DNA: TGTGCCAGCAGAGCGGGACTAGCGATTTACAATGAGCAGTTCTTC. Variable domain in full (rest from reference TRBV2 and TRBJ2-1): EPEVTQTPSHQVTQMGQEVILRCVPISNHLYFYWYRQILGQKVEFLVSFYNNEISEKSEIFDDQFSVERPDGSNFTLKIRSTKLEDSAMYFCASRAGLAIYNEQFFGPGTRLTVL.

V usage is TRBV27 and J usage is TRBJ2-5, with 11 bases aligning to TRBD1. The CDR3 has 15 residues. The V segment lost 5 bases and the J segment 5 bases; nucleotides outside the gene matches: 7. The germline V gene has CDR1 MNHEY and CDR2 SMNVEV (reference sequence). The CDR3 region is CASSGRTGGRETQYF. The CDR3 bases are TGTGCCAGCAGTGGGCGGACAGGGGGCCGGGAGACCCAGTACTTC.

The chain couples TRBV20-1 to TRBJ2-7; TRBD2 might be the D (6 bases). This CDR3 is built from 11 residues. Germline CDR1 and CDR2: DFQATT and SNEGSKA (reference sequence). Trimming stripped 7 bases from V and 1 base from J, with 8 bases between. The CDR3 reads CSGDFSYEQYF. For the CDR3, the DNA is TGCAGTGGGGACTTTTCCTACGAGCAGTACTTC.

CDR3 nucleotides: TGTGCCAGCAGCTTACTGGGCGGGCCCTCCAATTCACCCCTCCACTTT. Protein: CASSLLGGPSNSPLHF. V is TRBV7-9 and J is TRBJ1-6; D is unresolved. This CDR3 contains 16 residues. The germline CDR1 and CDR2 sequences are SEHNR and FQNEAQ (reference sequence). The V end was cut by 2 bases, the J end by 7 bases, with 15 bases between.

The V gene is TRBV5-1, the J gene TRBJ2-3; TRBD1 matches at 7 bases. The CDR3 is 16 amino acids. V gave up 0 bases and J gave up 4 bases; unmatched junction bases: 8. Per the germline V gene, CDR1 is SGHRS and CDR2 is YFSETQ. CDR3 protein: CASSLALDRVADTQYF. Written as DNA, the CDR3 is TGCGCCAGCAGCTTGGCCTTAGACAGGGTGGCAGATACGCAGTATTTT.

This chain joins TRBV28 and TRBJ1-1; a possible D gene is TRBD1 (5 bases). The CDR3 is 13 residues long. V was shortened by 3 bases and J by 2 bases, with 7 bases between the two germline ends. The germline V gene has CDR1 MDHEN and CDR2 SYDVKM. CDR3 DNA: TGTGCCAGCAGTTTGACAGTTAACACTGAAGCTTTCTTT. The encoded protein is CASSLTVNTEAFF.

J is TRBJ1-4 and V is TRBV5-1; 8 positions match TRBD1. The germline gives CDR1 SGHRS, CDR2 YFSETQ. The CDR3 is made up of 14 amino acids. The V segment lost 3 bases and the J segment 7 bases; nucleotides outside the gene matches: 5. CDR3 sequence (DNA): TGCGCCAGCAGCTGGACAGGGTCGGTTGAAAAACTGTTTTTT. Its protein is CASSWTGSVEKLFF.

The chain links TRBV7-6 to TRBJ2-5; D might be TRBD2 (7 bases). Between the trimmed V and J ends, which lost 6 bases and 1 base, there was a span of 12 bases. Per germline, CDR1 SGHVS and CDR2 FNYEAQ. CDR3 length: 14 residues. DNA of the CDR3: TGTGCCAGCAGGGGGGCGGGGGCCCAAGAGACCCAGTACTTC. Amino acid sequence: CASRGAGAQETQYF.